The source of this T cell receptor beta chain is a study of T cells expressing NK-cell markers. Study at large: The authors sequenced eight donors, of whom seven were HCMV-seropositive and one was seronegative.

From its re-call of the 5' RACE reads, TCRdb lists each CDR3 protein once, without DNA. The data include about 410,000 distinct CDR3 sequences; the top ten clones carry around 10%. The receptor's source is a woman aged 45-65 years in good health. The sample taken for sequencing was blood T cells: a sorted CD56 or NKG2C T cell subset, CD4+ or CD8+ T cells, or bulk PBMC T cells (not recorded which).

CDR3 loop: CASTSDRVAYNEQFF. The chain joins TRBV6-6 to TRBJ2-1; TCRdb outputs TRBD1, but without DNA this stays unchecked. CDR3 length: 15 residues. Germline CDR1 reads MNHNY; CDR2 reads SVGAGI (reference sequence).